These T cell receptor beta chains were read from a single sample in a study of CD8+CD57+ T cells in acquired aplastic anemia. TCRdb used MiXCR to reprocess the reads, holding one entry per CDR3 protein. Of some 160,000 distinct CDR3 sequences in the sample, 45% to 55% are singletons; the top ten hold 2.5% to 3.5%. Material for sequencing was sorted CD4+, CD8+, or CD8+CD57+ T cells (not recorded which) from PBMCs. Every receptor here comes from a human donor with aplastic anemia. Both conserved end residues are part of each CDR3. A D gene is named only where the DNA matches it firmly. Clone sizes are given selectively: once, few, many, or a class where the clone is expanded.

>many|TRBD1|TRBV7-2|TRBJ1-2
CASSPSRQGLYGYTF
TGTGCCAGCAGCCCCAGCCGACAGGGACTCTATGGCTACACCTTC
>many|.|TRBV19|TRBJ1-3
CASSYRASSGNTIYF
TGTGCCAGTAGCTATAGGGCTAGCTCTGGAAACACCATATATTTT
>.|.|TRBV30|TRBJ1-1
CAWSDPGLVNEAFF
TGTGCCTGGAGTGATCCGGGTTTGGTTAATGAAGCTTTCTTT
>many|TRBD2|TRBV20-1|TRBJ2-5
CSTTSVTETQYF
TGCAGCACGACTAGCGTGACAGAGACCCAGTACTTC
>few|.|TRBV2|TRBJ2-7
CASSEQGYEQYF
TGTGCCAGCAGTGAACAGGGATACGAGCAGTACTTC
>.|TRBD1|TRBV25-1|TRBJ2-7
CASSLSGQGDYEQYF
TGTGCCAGCAGCCTCTCGGGACAGGGTGACTACGAGCAGTACTTC
>many|.|TRBV19|TRBJ2-3
CASSMTDTQYF
TGTGCCAGTAGTATGACAGATACGCAGTATTTT
>.|TRBD2|TRBV5-4|TRBJ2-3
CASSAGTSGGDTQYF
TGTGCCAGCAGCGCCGGTACTAGCGGGGGAGATACGCAGTATTTT
>many|.|TRBV14|TRBJ1-1
CASSLWGGLSTEAFF
TGTGCCAGCAGCCTGTGGGGAGGGCTGAGCACTGAAGCTTTCTTT
>many|.|TRBV29-1|TRBJ1-1
CSAEGAGNTEAFF
TGCAGCGCCGAAGGGGCGGGGAACACTGAAGCTTTCTTT
>once|.|TRBV19|TRBJ1-5
CASSMSEYSNQPQHF
TGTGCCAGTAGTATGTCAGAATATAGCAATCAGCCCCAGCATTTT
>many|TRBD2|TRBV15|TRBJ2-3
CATSRADGTSGSSTDTQYF
TGTGCCACCAGCAGGGCCGATGGGACTAGCGGGTCTAGCACAGATACGCAGTATTTT
>.|.|TRBV19|TRBJ2-7
CASSWDLGVTGEQYF
TGTGCCAGTAGTTGGGACCTCGGCGTTACCGGCGAGCAGTACTTC
>few|TRBD2|TRBV10-3|TRBJ2-3
CAISLSGSNTDTQYF
TGTGCCATCAGTTTGAGCGGGAGTAACACAGATACGCAGTATTTT
>.|.|TRBV24-1|TRBJ1-2
CATSDRADYGYTF
TGTGCCACCAGTGACCGGGCGGACTATGGCTACACCTTC
>many|.|TRBV5-1|TRBJ1-1
CASRLQGDTEAFF
TGCGCCAGCAGATTACAGGGAGACACTGAAGCTTTCTTT
>few|TRBD2|TRBV3-1|TRBJ2-3
CASSPTSGFSTDTQYF
TGTGCCAGCAGCCCTACTAGCGGCTTTAGCACAGATACGCAGTATTTT
>.|.|TRBV5-4|TRBJ2-7
CASSRGNAYEQYF
TGTGCCAGCAGTCGGGGGAATGCCTACGAGCAGTACTTC
>few|.|TRBV15|TRBJ2-1
CATSRDPPGSHNEQFF
TGTGCCACCAGCAGAGATCCGCCAGGGAGCCACAATGAGCAGTTCTTC
>.|TRBD2|TRBV12-5|TRBJ2-1
CASGSGTSGSWEQFF
TGTGCTAGTGGTTCCGGGACTAGCGGGAGTTGGGAGCAGTTCTTC
>.|.|TRBV24-1|TRBJ2-2
CATSEGSVGELLF
TGTGCCACCAGTGAGGGCTCCGTCGGGGAGCTGTTATTT
>.|.|TRBV24-1|TRBJ2-3
CATSEAPLGRVTDTQYF
TGTGCCACCAGTGAGGCCCCCCTGGGGAGAGTGACAGATACGCAGTATTTT
>many|.|TRBV6-4|TRBJ1-2
CASSDTPGRYGYTF
TGTGCCAGCAGTGACACGCCGGGACGCTATGGCTACACCTTC
>.|.|TRBV2|TRBJ2-3
CASSTSVEGSTDTQYF
TGTGCCAGCTCCACCTCGGTGGAAGGAAGCACAGATACGCAGTATTTT
>.|.|TRBV4-1|TRBJ2-6
CASSHQGSGANVLTF
TGCGCCAGCAGCCACCAGGGCTCTGGGGCCAACGTCCTGACTTTC
>.|TRBD1|TRBV29-1|TRBJ2-1
CSCNRGTGNEQFF
TGCAGCTGTAACAGGGGCACGGGCAATGAGCAGTTCTTC
>.|.|TRBV20-1|TRBJ1-6
CSAQTDFNNSPLHF
TGCAGTGCTCAAACAGATTTTAATAATTCACCCCTCCACTTT
>many|TRBD1|TRBV12-3/TRBV12-4|TRBJ1-4
CASSRDRETEKLFF
TGTGCCAGCAGTCGGGACAGGGAAACGGAAAAACTGTTTTTT
>.|.|TRBV29-1|TRBJ2-1
CSVGGVSLKYYNEQFF
TGCAGCGTTGGGGGTGTTAGTCTCAAATACTACAATGAGCAGTTCTTC
>.|TRBD1|TRBV7-3|TRBJ2-1
CASSREGQGYNEQFF
TGTGCCAGCAGCCGCGAGGGACAGGGGTACAATGAGCAGTTCTTC